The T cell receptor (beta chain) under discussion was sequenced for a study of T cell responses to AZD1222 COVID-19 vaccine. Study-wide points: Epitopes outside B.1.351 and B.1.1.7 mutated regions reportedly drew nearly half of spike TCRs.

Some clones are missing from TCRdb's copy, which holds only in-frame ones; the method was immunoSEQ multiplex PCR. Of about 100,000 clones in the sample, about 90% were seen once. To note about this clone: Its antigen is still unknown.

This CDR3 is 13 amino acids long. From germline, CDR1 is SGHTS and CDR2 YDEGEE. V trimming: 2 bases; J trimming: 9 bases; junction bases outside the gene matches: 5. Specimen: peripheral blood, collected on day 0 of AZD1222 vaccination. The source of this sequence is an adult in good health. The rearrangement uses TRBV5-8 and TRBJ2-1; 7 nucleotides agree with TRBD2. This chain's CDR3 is CASSFGGRAEQFF. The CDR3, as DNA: TGTGCCAGCAGCTTTGGGGGGAGGGCTGAGCAGTTCTTC.